These 6 T cell receptor beta chains originate from one sample sequenced in a study of blood T cells in healthy people across ages. A second PCR, run for roughly 7 to 12 cycles, used a sample-barcoded 5' primer plus a J-beta primer mix. MiXCR, applied by TCRdb to the 5' RACE reads, yields one record per CDR3 protein. There are 1.5 million to 2 million distinct CDR3 sequences in the sample; roughly 30% occur only once, and around 11% lies in the top ten. The sequenced material came from blood. The receptors were sampled from a woman aged 30 to 39 in good health.

This clonotype was seen repeatedly, ten times or more. The rearrangement links TRBV20-1 to TRBJ2-1; perhaps TRBD2 as D (6 bases). V lost 2 bases, J lost 5 bases, and 13 bases lay in between. CDR1 and CDR2 (germline): DFQATT, SNEGSKA (reference sequence). The CDR3 runs 14 residues. The CDR3 DNA follows: TGCAGTGCTAGACTAGCGCTATTGAACAATGAGCAGTTCTTC. Its protein product is CSARLALLNNEQFF.

This clonotype was counted a few times. The chain has TRBV6-1 and TRBJ2-7, with D unresolved. The V end lost 0 bases, the J end lost 5 bases, and 11 bases lay between the germline ends. This CDR3 is 14 amino acids long. The germline V gene encodes CDR1 MNHNS and CDR2 SASEGT. CDR3 coding DNA: TGTGCCAGCAGTGAAGCGGGTTATGCGGACGAGCAGTACTTC. This codes for CASSEAGYADEQYF.

V is TRBV2 and J is TRBJ2-5, with 8 bases aligning to TRBD1. Germline V gene data show CDR1 as SNHLY and CDR2 as FYNNEI. Trimming took 6 bases from V and 5 from J; bases not matched to a gene: 2. This CDR3 is built from 12 residues. CDR3 DNA sequence: TGTGCCAGCAGAGACAGGGGCGAGACCCAGTACTTC. Translation gives CASRDRGETQYF.

The table lists this clonotype with many counts. The genes are TRBV4-1 and TRBJ2-1, with 9 bases lining up with TRBD1. The ends lost 6 bases at V and 7 bases at J; junction bases unmatched: 10. The germline CDR1 and CDR2 sequences are MGHRA and YSYEKL. This CDR3 spans 15 amino acids. CDR3 sequence (DNA): TGCGCCAGCAGACCTCCGGGACAGGGTAGGAATGAGCAGTTCTTC. This sequence encodes CASRPPGQGRNEQFF.

This clonotype was found a few times. The chain combines TRBV20-1 with TRBJ2-3; D remains unclear. The V end was cut by 6 bases, the J end by 1 base, with 20 bases between. The germline gives CDR1 DFQATT, CDR2 SNEGSKA (reference sequence). This CDR3 is built from 16 residues. CDR3 nucleotides: TGCAGTGCCCACTCCCAGTATTCACCAGGCACAGATACGCAGTATTTT. Translating gives CSAHSQYSPGTDTQYF.

The CDR3 region has the DNA TGTGCCAGCTCTGGAGTTGGGCAAGCGGGAGTGTCGTATGAGCAGTTCTTC. As protein: CASSGVGQAGVSYEQFF. The chain has TRBV18 and TRBJ2-1, with 8 bases aligning to TRBD2. The CDR3 loop spans 17 amino acids. The germline CDR1 and CDR2 sequences are KGHSH and LQKENI. The J segment lost 8 bases and the V segment lost 6 bases, leaving 18 bases of the junction unmatched.